This T cell receptor beta chain is from a study of T-cell memory formation after mild COVID-19. Study in general: TCR clusters showed largely donor specificity.

CDR1 is KGHDR, CDR2 SFDVKD, per germline. CDR3 size: 14 residues. The V gene end was trimmed by 3 bases and the J gene end by 8 bases; junction bases not matched to a gene: 7. In this sample, this clonotype turned up once. Antigen: not known. One entry per CDR3 protein, called by TCRdb with MiXCR from the 5' RACE reads. Altogether roughly 350,000 distinct CDR3 sequences are present, roughly 13% being singletons, with the ten largest covering 20% to 25%. Findings and caveats of the study: CD4+ bias marked clones expanding day 15 to 37, unlike balanced contracting clones.

The source of this sequence is a man in his late teens or twenties who had mild COVID-19 (a few samples of this study predate the infection). Cell type and time point are not known. Sequences were obtained from PBMCs or a T cell subset sorted from them (not recorded which). The chain uses TRBV24-1 and TRBJ1-2; TRBD1 matches at 8 bases. Here the CDR3 DNA reads TGTGCCACCAGTGATCGACAGGGGAATAAAGGCTACACCTTC. Its protein product is CATSDRQGNKGYTF.